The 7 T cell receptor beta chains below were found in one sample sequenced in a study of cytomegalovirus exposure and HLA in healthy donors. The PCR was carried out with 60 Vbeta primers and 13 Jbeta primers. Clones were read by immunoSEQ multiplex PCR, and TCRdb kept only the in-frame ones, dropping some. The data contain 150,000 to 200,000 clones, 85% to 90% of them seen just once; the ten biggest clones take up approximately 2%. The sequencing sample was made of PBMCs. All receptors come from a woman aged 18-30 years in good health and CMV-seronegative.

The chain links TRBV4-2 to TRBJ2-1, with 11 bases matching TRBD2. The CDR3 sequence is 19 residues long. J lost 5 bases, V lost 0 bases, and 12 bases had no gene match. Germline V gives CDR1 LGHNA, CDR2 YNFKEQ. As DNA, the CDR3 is TGTGCCAGCAGCCAAGAACAGCTGACTAGCGGGAAGGGGCACAATGAGCAGTTCTTC. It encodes CASSQEQLTSGKGHNEQFF.

CDR3 bases: TGTGCCATCAGTTCGGGGACTCCAGCTCCCGAGACCCAGTACTTC. This encodes CAISSGTPAPETQYF. The chain combines TRBV10-3 with TRBJ2-5; tentative D call: TRBD2 (6 bases). Between the trimmed V and J ends, which lost 5 bases and 5 bases, there was a span of 18 bases. The germline gives CDR1 ENHRY, CDR2 SYGVKD. The CDR3 spans 15 residues.

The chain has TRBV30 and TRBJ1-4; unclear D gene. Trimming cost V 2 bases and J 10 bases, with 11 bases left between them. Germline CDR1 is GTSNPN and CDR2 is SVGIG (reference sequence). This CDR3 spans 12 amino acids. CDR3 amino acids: CAWSLGRGKLFF. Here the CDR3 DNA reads TGTGCCTGGAGTTTAGGCCGAGGAAAACTGTTTTTT.

The CDR3 nucleotides read TGTGCCAGTTTCCAGGGGAGTTTTTTAACAGATACGCAGTATTTT. Translated, it gives CASFQGSFLTDTQYF. This chain uses TRBV6-1 with TRBJ2-3, with D maybe TRBD1 (6 bases). CDR3 length: 15 residues. CDR1 MNHNS and CDR2 SASEGT come from the germline V gene. Trimming cost V 9 bases and J 3 bases, with 19 bases left between them.

CDR3 in amino acids: CASSAGTSLEQYF. The CDR3 nucleotides are TGTGCCAGCAGTGCCGGGACTAGCCTCGAGCAGTACTTC. The rearrangement links TRBV25-1 to TRBJ2-7, with 9 bases lining up with TRBD2. Losses at the gene ends were 4 bases for V and 6 bases for J; bases not matched to a gene: 4. The CDR3 loop spans 13 amino acids. CDR1 and CDR2 from the germline V gene are MGHDK and SYGVNS.

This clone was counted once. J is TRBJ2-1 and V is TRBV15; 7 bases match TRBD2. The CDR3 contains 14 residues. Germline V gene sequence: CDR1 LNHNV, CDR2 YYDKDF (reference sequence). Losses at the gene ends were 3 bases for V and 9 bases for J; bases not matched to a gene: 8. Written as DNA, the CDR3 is TGTGCCACCAGCAGTCAGGGAGGGAGCGGTGAGCAGTTCTTC. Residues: CATSSQGGSGEQFF.

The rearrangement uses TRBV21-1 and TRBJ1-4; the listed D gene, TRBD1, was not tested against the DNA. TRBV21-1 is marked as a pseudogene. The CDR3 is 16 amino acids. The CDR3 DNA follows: TGTGCCAGCAGCAAAGTGTGGGGACAGGGGCATGAAAAACTGTTTTTT. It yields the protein CASSKVWGQGHEKLFF.